These 26 T cell receptor beta chains originate from one sample sequenced in a study of blood T cell repertoires in COVID-19. Libraries were prepared by immunoSEQ multiplex PCR; TCRdb keeps only in-frame clonotypes and omits some of them. The data show approximately 450,000 clones, 85% to 90% seen once. The specimen was PBMCs or T cells enriched from blood (not recorded which). The source is a man younger than 45 who had recovered from COVID-19.

The gene calls are TRBV5-1 and TRBJ2-2; TRBD2 aligns across 7 bases. V gave up 4 bases and J gave up 7 bases; unmatched junction bases: 10. CDR3 length: 15 residues. The germline CDR1 and CDR2 sequences are SGHRS and YFSETQ. CDR3 protein: CASSPSSGVGGELFF. As DNA, the CDR3 is TGCGCCAGCAGCCCTTCTAGCGGCGTAGGCGGGGAGCTGTTTTTT.

CDR3 residues: CASSLPGQGYEKLFF. The CDR3 region has the DNA TGTGCCAGCAGTCTACCGGGACAGGGTTACGAAAAACTGTTTTTT. The J gene is TRBJ1-4, the V gene TRBV27, with 9 bases identical to TRBD1. V lost 5 bases to trimming and J lost 8 bases; unmatched junction nucleotides: 9. Germline CDR1 MNHEY, CDR2 SMNVEV (reference sequence). CDR3 length: 15 residues.

Notes on this clone: Other DNA sequences in this specimen translate into the identical CDR3. The rearrangement joins TRBV28 to TRBJ2-7, with a possible D match to TRBD2 (6 bases). Trimming took off 4 bases at V and 1 base at J, with 14 bases between the two ends. Germline CDR1 reads MDHEN; CDR2 reads SYDVKM. CDR3 size: 15 residues. The CDR3, as DNA: TGTGCCAGCAGTTCCCCGAGCGGGCTTTCCTACGAGCAGTACTTC. Its translation is CASSSPSGLSYEQYF.

The genes are TRBV30 and TRBJ2-1, with a weak D call TRBD2 (6 bases). Germline CDR1 and CDR2: GTSNPN and SVGIG (reference sequence). V dropped 0 bases and J dropped 6 bases, with 15 bases sitting between them. The CDR3 is 15 amino acids. This chain's CDR3 is CAWSVYSGGANEQFF. CDR3 DNA sequence: TGTGCCTGGAGTGTATATAGCGGAGGGGCCAATGAGCAGTTCTTC.

In the case of this clone: Other nucleotide sequences in the sample specify the same CDR3. V usage is TRBV5-1 and J usage is TRBJ1-3; TRBD1 agrees at 8 bases. V lost 2 bases, J lost 4 bases, and 2 bases stayed unmatched. In germline, CDR1 is SGHRS, CDR2 YFSETQ. The CDR3 spans 14 residues. The CDR3: CASSLGQGGNTIYF. CDR3 in DNA: TGCGCCAGCAGCTTAGGACAGGGCGGAAACACCATATATTTT.

This chain links TRBV12-2 with TRBJ1-5. TRBV12-2 counts as a pseudogene. The CDR3 is 15 residues long. This CDR3 is CASRLRSRSNQPQHF. CDR3 in DNA: TGTGCAAGTCGCTTACGGAGTAGGAGCAATCAGCCCCAGCATTTT.

This clone appeared a single time. The chain joins TRBV9 to TRBJ1-4; 7 bases agree with TRBD1. The CDR3 spans 15 residues. Per germline, CDR1 SGDLS and CDR2 YYNGEE. With 0 bases clipped from V and 8 bases from J, the junction kept 7 bases outside the gene matches. The CDR3: CASSVGEGGREKLFF. CDR3 coding DNA: TGTGCCAGCAGCGTAGGCGAAGGGGGCAGGGAAAAACTGTTTTTT.

The gene calls are TRBV29-1 and TRBJ2-5; 9 bases line up with TRBD2. The CDR3 loop spans 13 amino acids. V was pared by 6 bases and J by 5 bases, with 7 bases of the junction left unmatched. The germline CDR1 and CDR2 sequences are SQVTM and ANQGSEA. The CDR3 region is CSVGGTSSETQYF. CDR3 bases: TGCAGCGTGGGGGGGACTAGCTCCGAGACCCAGTACTTC.

The CDR3 loop reads CASSPRVDGNTIYF. In DNA, the CDR3 is TGTGCCAGCAGCCCTCGGGTAGATGGAAACACCATATATTTT. The rearrangement uses TRBV14 and TRBJ1-3, with D unclear. The germline V gene encodes CDR1 SGHDN and CDR2 FVKESK. The CDR3 is 14 amino acids. V was trimmed by 4 bases and J by 3 bases, leaving 10 bases between them.

On this clone itself: The same CDR3 is also encoded by other DNA sequences in this sample. The V call is TRBV19, the J call TRBJ1-1; possibly TRBD1 for D (5 bases). V was clipped by 3 bases and J by 1 base, with 6 bases between them. Looked up from germline, CDR1 is LNHDA and CDR2 is SQIVND (reference sequence). CDR3 size: 13 residues. The CDR3 is CASSIGQNTEAFF. CDR3 nucleotides: TGTGCCAGTAGTATCGGACAGAACACTGAAGCTTTCTTT.

The V gene is TRBV19, the J gene TRBJ2-1; TRBD1 aligns across 7 bases. Losses at the gene ends were 3 bases for V and 1 base for J; bases not matched to a gene: 3. CDR1 is LNHDA and CDR2 is SQIVND in the germline V gene (reference sequence). The CDR3 extends over 15 amino acids. CDR3 nucleotide sequence: TGTGCCAGTAGTATGCACAGGGGATCCTACAATGAGCAGTTCTTC. Amino acid sequence: CASSMHRGSYNEQFF.

This rearrangement joins TRBV5-6 to TRBJ1-1; D might be TRBD1 (5 bases). This CDR3 is built from 11 residues. Trimming shortened V by 3 bases and J by 8 bases, and 8 bases separated the two germline ends. Germline V CDR1 and CDR2: SGHDT, YYEEEE. This chain's CDR3 is CASSSSGEAFF. The CDR3 DNA follows: TGTGCCAGCAGCTCGTCAGGGGAAGCTTTCTTT.

This clone was seen a handful of times. V and J are TRBV6-5 and TRBJ1-2; 8 bases are shared with TRBD1. This CDR3 comprises 14 residues. Per germline, CDR1 MNHEY and CDR2 SVGAGI. J gave up 2 bases and V 10 bases, and 9 bases lay outside the gene matches. CDR3 DNA: TGTGCCACCCAAATGGACAGGGTAAACTATGGCTACACCTTC. Its translation is CATQMDRVNYGYTF.

This clone was recorded a few times. The rearrangement joins TRBV16 to TRBJ2-1, with a weak D call TRBD2 (6 bases). Trimming pared 0 bases from V and 3 bases from J, leaving 12 bases between. This CDR3 region has 16 residues. Germline V lookup: CDR1 KGHSY, CDR2 FQNENV. CDR3 protein: CASSQSRGKIYNEQFF. For the CDR3, the DNA is TGTGCCAGCAGCCAATCTCGGGGGAAGATCTACAATGAGCAGTTCTTC.

The chain carries TRBV7-9 and TRBJ2-1; 9 bases are shared with TRBD1. In germline, CDR1 is SEHNR, CDR2 FQNEAQ (reference sequence). J lost 8 bases, V lost 1 base, and 6 bases had no gene match. The CDR3 has 15 amino acids. CDR3 amino acids: CASSLGDRVHDEQFF. DNA of the CDR3: TGTGCCAGCAGCTTAGGGGACAGGGTCCATGATGAGCAGTTCTTC.

The chain joins TRBV30 to TRBJ2-4; TRBD1 matches 7 bases. This CDR3 is 14 amino acids long. Unmatched junction bases numbered 7, after V lost 3 bases and J lost 5 bases. The V gene's germline CDR1 is GTSNPN and CDR2 SVGIG (reference sequence). The CDR3 bases are TGTGCCTGGAGCTGGACCACAGGGGAAAACATTCAGTACTTC. This codes for CAWSWTTGENIQYF.

The chain uses TRBV7-2 and TRBJ2-3, with a possible D match to TRBD2 (6 bases). This CDR3 contains 16 residues. Germline lookup yields CDR1 SGHTA and CDR2 FQGNSA. Trimming shortened V by 6 bases and J by 7 bases, and 23 bases separated the two germline ends. The CDR3 is CASRAKQGLLTHTQYF. DNA of the CDR3: TGTGCCAGCAGGGCCAAGCAGGGACTGCTTACCCATACGCAGTATTTT. Complete variable domain (other parts from reference TRBV7-2 and TRBJ2-3): GAGVSQSPSNKVTEKGKDVELRCDPISGHTALYWYRQSLGQGLEFLIYFQGNSAPDKSGLPSDRFSAERTGGSVSTLTIQRTQQEDSAVYLCASRAKQGLLTHTQYFGPGTRLTVL.

This clone has just one count. This chain joins TRBV15 and TRBJ2-7; TRBD2 matches 13 bases. The CDR3 runs 15 residues. The J segment lost 4 bases and the V segment lost 3 bases, leaving 3 bases of the junction unmatched. CDR1 is LNHNV and CDR2 is YYDKDF in the germline V gene (reference sequence). CDR3 DNA: TGTGCCACCAGCAGTGGACTAGCGGGAGTGTACGAGCAGTACTTC. The encoded protein is CATSSGLAGVYEQYF.

In this sample, this clone turned up a few times. The rearrangement uses TRBV2 and TRBJ2-1; 7 positions match TRBD2. V trimming: 8 bases; J trimming: 5 bases; junction bases outside the gene matches: 6. Germline V gene data show CDR1 as SNHLY and CDR2 as FYNNEI. The length of the CDR3 is 13 residues. The CDR3 nucleotides read TGTGCCAGCGTCGGACTAGTGAACAATGAGCAGTTCTTC. Protein: CASVGLVNNEQFF.

This clone was observed once. The chain joins TRBV14 to TRBJ2-1; 7 bases match TRBD2. The CDR3 is 16 residues long. The germline gives CDR1 SGHDN, CDR2 FVKESK. V lost 5 bases and J lost 6; bases outside the gene matches: 13. CDR3 nucleotide sequence: TGTGCCAGCAGCGCTATATCTGCTAGCGGACTCAATGAGCAGTTCTTC. This sequence encodes CASSAISASGLNEQFF.

This rearrangement joins TRBV5-1 to TRBJ2-5, with 13 bases that match TRBD2. V dropped 4 bases and J dropped 7; count of bases not matched to a gene: 13. Germline V gene lookup returns CDR1 SGHRS and CDR2 YFSETQ. The CDR3 is made up of 17 amino acids. CDR3 sequence: CASSTGTSGALGGTQYF. In nucleotides, the CDR3 is TGCGCCAGCAGCACCGGGACTAGCGGGGCCTTGGGAGGGACCCAGTACTTC.

This sequence joins TRBV6-5 and TRBJ1-3; 7 bases match TRBD1. With 0 bases clipped from V and 3 bases from J, the junction kept 5 bases outside the gene matches. The germline gives CDR1 MNHEY, CDR2 SVGAGI. The CDR3 covers 16 residues. CDR3 nucleotide sequence: TGTGCCAGCAGTTACTCGACAGGGTTGGGTGGAAACACCATATATTTT. It translates to CASSYSTGLGGNTIYF.

About this clone: Other nucleotide sequences in the sample specify the same CDR3. The chain has TRBV13 and TRBJ1-2; tentative D call: TRBD1 (6 bases). V was cut by 0 bases and J by 1 base, with 12 bases left in between. Germline loops: CDR1 PRHDT, CDR2 FYEKMQ (reference sequence). The CDR3 contains 16 residues. As DNA, the CDR3 is TGTGCCAGCAGCTTAGGAGGGACACCTATTAACTATGGCTACACCTTC. It yields the protein CASSLGGTPINYGYTF.

This chain joins TRBV28 and TRBJ1-2; D might be TRBD1 (5 bases). There are 13 residues in the CDR3. V was trimmed by 10 bases and J by 4 bases, leaving 16 bases between them. Germline CDR1 and CDR2: MDHEN and SYDVKM. CDR3 DNA: TGTGCCACCCCCCGGGACTCAGGCTATGGCTACACCTTC. It yields the protein CATPRDSGYGYTF.

The chain combines TRBV11-2 with TRBJ1-2, with 7 bases lining up with TRBD1. With 5 bases clipped from V and 4 bases from J, the junction kept 7 bases outside the gene matches. The CDR3 extends over 14 amino acids. CDR1 is SGHAT and CDR2 is FQNNGV in the germline V gene. DNA of the CDR3: TGTGCCAGCAGCCCGGCCGGGACAGTCTATGGCTACACCTTC. Residues: CASSPAGTVYGYTF.

J is TRBJ1-6 and V is TRBV7-9; possible D gene TRBD1, 6 bases. The length of the CDR3 is 14 residues. V dropped 4 bases and J dropped 7 bases, with 11 bases sitting between them. Looked up from germline, CDR1 is SEHNR and CDR2 is FQNEAQ (reference sequence). CDR3 loop: CASSSRQENSPLHF. The CDR3 coding sequence is TGTGCCAGCAGCTCCCGACAGGAAAATTCACCCCTCCACTTT.